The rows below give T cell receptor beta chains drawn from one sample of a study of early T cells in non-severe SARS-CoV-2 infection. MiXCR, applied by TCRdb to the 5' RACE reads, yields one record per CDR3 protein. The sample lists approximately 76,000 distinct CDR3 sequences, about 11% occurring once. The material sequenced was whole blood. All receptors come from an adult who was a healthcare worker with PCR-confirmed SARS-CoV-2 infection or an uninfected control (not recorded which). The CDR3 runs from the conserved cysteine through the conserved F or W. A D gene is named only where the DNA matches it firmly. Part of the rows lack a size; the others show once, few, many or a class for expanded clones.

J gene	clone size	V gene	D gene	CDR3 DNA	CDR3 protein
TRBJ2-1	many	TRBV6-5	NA	TGTGCCAGCAGTAGCCGGGCCCCCCCCAAGCAGTTCTTC	CASSSRAPPKQFF
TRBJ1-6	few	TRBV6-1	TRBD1	TGTGCCAGCAGTGCGACAGGGTACGGGGATTCACCCCTCCACTTT	CASSATGYGDSPLHF
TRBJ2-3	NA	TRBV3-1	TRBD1	TGTGCCAGCAGCCCCGGGACAGAGAGCACAGATACGCAGTATTTT	CASSPGTESTDTQYF
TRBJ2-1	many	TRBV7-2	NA	TGTGCCAGCAGCTTAGGCGGCCGCTCCTACAATGAGCAGTTCTTC	CASSLGGRSYNEQFF
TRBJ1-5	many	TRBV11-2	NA	TGTGCCAGCAGCTTATGGGGCAATCAGCCCCAGCATTTT	CASSLWGNQPQHF
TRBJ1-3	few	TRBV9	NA	TGTGCCAGCAGCGTCGACAACCCCTCTGGAAACACCATATATTTT	CASSVDNPSGNTIYF
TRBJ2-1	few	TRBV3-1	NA	TGTGCCAGCAGCCGGGCGGAAACGAGACAATCGAGGAATGAGCAGTTCTTC	CASSRAETRQSRNEQFF
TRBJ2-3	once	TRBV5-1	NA	TGCGCCAGCAGCTTGGGTTACGGCAGCACAGATACGCAGTATTTT	CASSLGYGSTDTQYF
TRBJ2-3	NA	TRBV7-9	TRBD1	TGTGCCAGCAGCCCATTCGACAGGGGGCCTTACACAGATACGCAGTATTTT	CASSPFDRGPYTDTQYF
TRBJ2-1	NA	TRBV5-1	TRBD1	TGCGCCAGCAGCCGTGACAGGGGCAGAGATGAGCAGTTCTTC	CASSRDRGRDEQFF
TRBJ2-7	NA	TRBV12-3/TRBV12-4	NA	TGTGCCGGCAGTTTAGCCTGGACCTACGAGCAGTACTTC	CAGSLAWTYEQYF
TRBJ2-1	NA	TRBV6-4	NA	TGTGCCAGCACCCCCTACGGGGGCGCTTACAATGAGCAGTTCTTC	CASTPYGGAYNEQFF
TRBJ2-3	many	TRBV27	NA	TGTGCCAGCAGATCAGGGGCAGATACGCAGTATTTT	CASRSGADTQYF
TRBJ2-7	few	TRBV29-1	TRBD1	TGCAGCGTTGTGGGGACAGGGAGCAACGAGCAGTACTTC	CSVVGTGSNEQYF
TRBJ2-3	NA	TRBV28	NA	TGTGCCAGCGGGCGCCAGGGACACATCACAGATACGCAGTATTTT	CASGRQGHITDTQYF
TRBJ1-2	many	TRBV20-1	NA	TGCAGTGCGGGTGGAGGGGGAAACTATGGCTACACCTTC	CSAGGGGNYGYTF
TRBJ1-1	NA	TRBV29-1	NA	TGCAGCGTTGCAGGGAGTGACACTGAAGCTTTCTTT	CSVAGSDTEAFF
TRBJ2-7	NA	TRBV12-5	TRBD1	TGTGCTAGTGGTTGGAGCACGCAGGGGGCGCGGGAGCAGTACTTC	CASGWSTQGAREQYF
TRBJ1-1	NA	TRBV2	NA	TGTGCCAGCAGAAGAAGGGGGACCACTGAAGCTTTCTTT	CASRRRGTTEAFF
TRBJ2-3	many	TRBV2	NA	TGTGCCAGCAACGGGGTAGGCACAGATACGCAGTATTTT	CASNGVGTDTQYF
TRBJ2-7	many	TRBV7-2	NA	TGTGCCAGCAGCAGCGAGGTCGGGGTGTGGTCGTACTTC	CASSSEVGVWSYF
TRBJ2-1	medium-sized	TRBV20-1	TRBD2	TGCAGTGCAACTAGCGAAAGCTCCTACAATGAGCAGTTCTTC	CSATSESSYNEQFF
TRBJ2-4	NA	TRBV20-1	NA	TGCAGTGCTAGAGATTTAATCATTCAGTACTTC	CSARDLIIQYF
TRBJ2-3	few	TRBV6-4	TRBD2	TGTGCCAGCAGTGACTCGACTAGCGGGGCTAGCACAGATACGCAGTATTTT	CASSDSTSGASTDTQYF
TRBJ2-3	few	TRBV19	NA	TGTGCCAGTAGTGGGTCTAGCACTAGCACAGATACGCAGTATTTT	CASSGSSTSTDTQYF
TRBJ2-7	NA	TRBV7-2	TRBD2	TGTGCCAGCAGCTCGTACGGGGGGGTTTCCTACGAGCAGTACTTC	CASSSYGGVSYEQYF
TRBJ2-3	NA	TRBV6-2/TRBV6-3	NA	TGTGCCAGCAGACCTCTAGCGTTCAGCACAGATACGCAGTATTTT	CASRPLAFSTDTQYF
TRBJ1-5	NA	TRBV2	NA	TGTGCCAGCACTGGGGAAGTTACTCAGCCCCAGCATTTT	CASTGEVTQPQHF
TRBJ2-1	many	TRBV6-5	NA	TGTGCCAGCAGGTTATCGCCGGGGGTAAATGAGCAGTTCTTC	CASRLSPGVNEQFF
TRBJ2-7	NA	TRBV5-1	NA	TGCGCCAGCAGCCCTGGCCTGGACAGCCAATTCTACGAGCAGTACTTC	CASSPGLDSQFYEQYF
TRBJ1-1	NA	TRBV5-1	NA	TGCGCCAGCAGCTTGGTTGGAGGGCGGAACACTGAAGCTTTCTTT	CASSLVGGRNTEAFF
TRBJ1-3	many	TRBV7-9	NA	TGTGCCAGCAGCCATCTACTAAGCTCTGAAAACACCATATATTTT	CASSHLLSSENTIYF
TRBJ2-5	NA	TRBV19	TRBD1	TGTACCAGTAGTAGCAGGGGGTGGGAGACCCAGTACTTC	CTSSSRGWETQYF
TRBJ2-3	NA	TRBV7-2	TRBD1	TGTGCCAGCAGCGCGACAGGGCCTACAGATACGCAGTATTTT	CASSATGPTDTQYF